This T cell receptor beta chain stems from a study of blood T cell repertoires in COVID-19. Study in general: The samples span acute and convalescent COVID-19 from the United States, Italy and Spain. In each case, the material was cDNA or gDNA derived from T cells, B-cell-depleted T cells, or PBMCs.

This clone was recorded only once. Germline V gives CDR1 SGHRS, CDR2 YFSETQ. V gave up 0 bases and J gave up 4 bases; unmatched junction bases: 2. The CDR3 has 14 amino acids. Study processing details: For nucleated cells, counts were estimated from reference gene primer amplification. Assay used: immunoSEQ multiplex PCR; TCRdb lists only in-frame clones, some missing. V and J calls and clone size are as listed in that table; D and trimming were resolved from the DNA. Among a few hundred thousand clones, about 90% were seen once, and the ten largest hold roughly 2.5%. This clonotype originated in a woman in her fifties or sixties with acute or convalescent COVID-19. The sequencing sample was made of peripheral blood. This chain connects TRBV5-1 to TRBJ2-5; 8 bases fit TRBD2. CDR3 amino acids: CASSLGTSRETQYF. CDR3 sequence (DNA): TGCGCCAGCAGCTTGGGGACTAGCCGAGAGACCCAGTACTTC.